This T cell receptor (beta chain) was retrieved from a study of pediatric ulcerative colitis. About the study: Fewer than 10 patients showed pancolitis and two showed left-sided colitis. Study results and caveats: Ulcerative colitis patients shared more blood-rectal clones than controls. In rectum, acute severe colitis had expanded clones and less diversity.

Sequencing was at survey level. Some clones are missing from TCRdb's copy, which holds only in-frame ones; the method was immunoSEQ multiplex PCR. Among about 64,000 clones, over 65% were seen once, and the ten largest hold around 5%. This CDR3 spans 17 amino acids. Germline V gene lookup returns CDR1 SEHNR and CDR2 FQNEAQ (reference sequence). Trimming cost V 5 bases and J 0 bases, with 17 bases left between them. As for this clone: What it recognizes is unknown.

Sequenced sample: blood. This sequence joins TRBV7-9 and TRBJ2-4; D may be TRBD1 or TRBD2 (6 bases each). This receptor was obtained from a boy younger than 18 with moderate ulcerative colitis. In nucleotides, the CDR3 is TGTGCCAGCAGCCCTCTATCTCGGGGGCTAGCCAAAAACATTCAGTACTTC. It codes for CASSPLSRGLAKNIQYF.